The 20 T cell receptor beta chains below come from one sample, sequenced in a study of blood T cell repertoires in COVID-19. Clones were sequenced by immunoSEQ multiplex PCR, and TCRdb holds only the in-frame ones, with some missing. This table has around 200,000 clones, 85% appearing once. The sample taken for sequencing was peripheral blood. Receptors originate from a woman older than 75 with acute or convalescent COVID-19.

The V gene is TRBV30, the J gene TRBJ2-7; TRBD2 is a possible D gene (7 bases). The CDR3 has 14 residues. Germline loops: CDR1 GTSNPN, CDR2 SVGIG (reference sequence). V lost 4 bases to trimming and J lost 4 bases, with 17 bases between them. As DNA, the CDR3 is TGTGCCTGGACGAGGGGAGGGGGTTTATACGAGCAGTACTTC. This gives the protein CAWTRGGGLYEQYF.

The V call is TRBV20-1, the J call TRBJ1-2, with a possible D match to TRBD1 (6 bases). The germline V gene encodes CDR1 DFQATT and CDR2 SNEGSKA (reference sequence). This CDR3 comprises 10 residues. Trimming shortened V by 6 bases and J by 7 bases, and 9 bases separated the two germline ends. CDR3 DNA: TGCAGTGCCGCGGACAGTGGCTACACCTTC. Its translation: CSAADSGYTF.

In nucleotides, the CDR3 is TGTGCCAGCAGTCCGCCCGGGACAGGCGTTGGATTTAGCTATGGCTACACCTTC. Translated: CASSPPGTGVGFSYGYTF. V gene TRBV28 combines with J gene TRBJ1-2; 8 bases are shared with TRBD1. Germline V gene lookup returns CDR1 MDHEN and CDR2 SYDVKM. The CDR3 sequence is 18 residues long. Trimming took 5 bases from V and 4 from J; bases not matched to a gene: 18.

V gene TRBV19 combines with J gene TRBJ2-6; 8 nucleotides match TRBD1. This CDR3 has 15 residues. Germline CDR1 and CDR2: LNHDA and SQIVND (reference sequence). V dropped 7 bases and J dropped 8; count of bases not matched to a gene: 10. The CDR3 DNA follows: TGTGCCAGTAAGGACGGACAGGGAAAGACCAACGTCCTGACTTTC. This sequence encodes CASKDGQGKTNVLTF.

This chain uses TRBV6-2 or TRBV6-3 with TRBJ2-7; 10 bases fit TRBD2. V was clipped by 5 bases and J by 1 base; unmatched bases: 5. The CDR3 consists of 15 residues. Germline V gene sequence: CDR1 MNHEY, CDR2 SVGEGT. The CDR3 sequence: CASSRTSGGSYEQYF. CDR3 DNA: TGTGCCAGCAGTCGGACTAGCGGAGGGTCCTACGAGCAGTACTTC.

This chain uses TRBV6-2 or TRBV6-3 with TRBJ2-7; 8 bases fit TRBD2. Germline trimming cut 0 bases from V and 0 bases from J; bases unmatched to any gene: 16. This CDR3 is 20 amino acids long. Per germline, CDR1 MNHEY and CDR2 SVGEGT. The CDR3 is CASSYSFRRSGAARSYEQYF. CDR3 in DNA: TGTGCCAGCAGTTACTCGTTTCGGCGTAGCGGGGCCGCTCGCTCCTACGAGCAGTACTTC.

This sequence joins TRBV4-3 and TRBJ2-3; no clear D gene. Germline V gene data show CDR1 as LGHNA and CDR2 as YSLEER. This CDR3 spans 15 amino acids. V was shortened by 0 bases and J by 0 bases, with 7 bases between the two germline ends. CDR3: CASSQDGQSTDTQYF. The CDR3 nucleotides are TGCGCCAGCAGCCAAGATGGCCAGAGCACAGATACGCAGTATTTT.

V gene TRBV6-6 combines with J gene TRBJ1-2; D ambiguous. The CDR3 contains 10 residues. The germline gives CDR1 MNHNY, CDR2 SVGAGI (reference sequence). Trimming took 6 bases from V and 6 from J, leaving 5 bases between them. The CDR3 here is CASRADGYTF. CDR3 coding DNA: TGTGCCAGCAGAGCTGATGGCTACACCTTC.

The J gene is TRBJ1-5, the V gene TRBV19; D possibly corresponds to TRBD1 (5 bases). The CDR3 spans 14 residues. Trimming removed 8 bases from V and 7 bases from J, with 18 bases in between. Germline-derived CDR1 and CDR2 are LNHDA and SQIVND (reference sequence). The CDR3 reads CASGGEWLGQPQHF. CDR3 in DNA: TGTGCCAGTGGGGGGGAGTGGTTAGGCCAGCCCCAGCATTTT.

About this clone: The same CDR3 arises from other DNA sequences in this sample as well. V is TRBV28 and J is TRBJ1-1; a weak D match, TRBD1 (5 bases). V was cut by 2 bases and J by 4 bases, with 11 bases left in between. Germline V lookup: CDR1 MDHEN, CDR2 SYDVKM. The CDR3 consists of 14 residues. This CDR3 reads CASSLEQRGTEAFF. The DNA of the CDR3 is TGTGCCAGCAGTTTAGAGCAAAGGGGCACTGAAGCTTTCTTT. The whole variable domain, remainder taken from reference TRBV28 and TRBJ1-1, is DVKVTQSSRYLVKRTGEKVFLECVQDMDHENMFWYRQDPGLGLRLIYFSYDVKMKEKGDIPEGYSVSREKKERFSLILESASTNQTSMYLCASSLEQRGTEAFFGQGTRLTVV.

About this clone itself: With a much larger clone just one base away, this may be a read error. The chain carries TRBV7-2 and TRBJ1-1, with 7 bases lining up with TRBD1. This CDR3 is 14 amino acids long. Germline trimming cut 3 bases from V and 0 bases from J; bases unmatched to any gene: 1. Germline V gene data show CDR1 as SGHTA and CDR2 as FQGNSA. CDR3 amino acids: CASSFDRVNTEAFF. Here the CDR3 DNA reads TGTGCCAGCAGCTTCGACAGGGTGAACACTGAAGCTTTCTTT.

The CDR3 spells CASSLGGLEQFF. In DNA form, the CDR3 reads TGTGCCAGCTCACTCGGGGGTTTGGAGCAGTTCTTC. This rearrangement joins TRBV18 to TRBJ2-1, with a tentative D call TRBD2 (6 bases). CDR1 and CDR2 from the germline V gene are KGHSH and LQKENI. CDR3 size: 12 residues. V gave up 4 bases and J gave up 10 bases, with 11 bases separating them.

The chain links TRBV7-2 to TRBJ2-7; D perhaps matches TRBD2 (6 bases). The length of the CDR3 is 15 residues. Germline V gene sequence: CDR1 SGHTA, CDR2 FQGNSA. The V end lost 8 bases, the J end lost 2 bases, and 19 bases lay between the germline ends. The CDR3 DNA follows: TGTGCCAGCGCTAGCGCGTTAGTTTTTACCTACGAGCAGTACTTC. Amino acid sequence: CASASALVFTYEQYF. The full variable domain, in which reference TRBV7-2 and TRBJ2-7 provide the parts outside the CDR3, is GAGVSQSPSNKVTEKGKDVELRCDPISGHTALYWYRQSLGQGLEFLIYFQGNSAPDKSGLPSDRFSAERTGGSVSTLTIQRTQQEDSAVYLCASASALVFTYEQYFGPGTRLTVT.

As DNA, the CDR3 is TGTGCCAGCAGCCCCCGGCGATATGCGGGGGGCTACACCTTC. Translating gives CASSPRRYAGGYTF. The rearrangement joins TRBV7-2 to TRBJ1-2; the D is unclear. From germline, CDR1 is SGHTA and CDR2 FQGNSA. V was shortened by 5 bases and J by 8 bases, with 18 bases between the two germline ends. The CDR3 is made up of 14 amino acids.

CDR3 protein: CASSLRDKMNTEAFF. CDR3 in DNA: TGTGCCAGCAGCCTCCGGGACAAGATGAACACTGAAGCTTTCTTT. The chain combines TRBV7-8 with TRBJ1-1, with D possibly matching TRBD1 (6 bases). The CDR3 has 15 amino acids. Trimming took off 5 bases at V and 0 bases at J, with 13 bases between the two ends. The V gene's germline CDR1 is SGHVS and CDR2 FQNEAQ.

This chain uses TRBV7-2 with TRBJ2-1; possibly TRBD1 for D (6 bases). The germline V gene encodes CDR1 SGHTA and CDR2 FQGNSA. CDR3 length: 15 amino acids. V was pared by 1 base and J by 7 bases, with 14 bases between. DNA for the CDR3: TGTGCCAGCAGCTTAGAGGGTCAGGGGTATAATGAGCAGTTCTTC. Protein sequence: CASSLEGQGYNEQFF.

The table lists this clone with a count of one. The J gene is TRBJ2-1, the V gene TRBV18, with D possibly being TRBD1 (5 bases). This CDR3 is 16 amino acids long. V dropped 1 base and J dropped 0 bases, with 10 bases sitting between them. Germline V gene lookup returns CDR1 KGHSH and CDR2 LQKENI. CDR3 DNA sequence: TGTGCCAGCTCACCACGGGGCACAAACTCCTACAATGAGCAGTTCTTC. Its translation is CASSPRGTNSYNEQFF.

The chain employs TRBV18 and TRBJ2-4; 7 bases are shared with TRBD2. V shed 3 bases, J shed 5 bases, and the junction held 4 bases outside the gene matches. Germline V gene data show CDR1 as KGHSH and CDR2 as LQKENI. CDR3 size: 14 residues. The CDR3 nucleotides are TGTGCCAGCTCACCGGGGGGGTTCCAAAACATTCAGTACTTC. This sequence encodes CASSPGGFQNIQYF.

This clone was picked up a small number of times. V gene TRBV7-8 combines with J gene TRBJ2-1, with D tentatively TRBD2 (5 bases). The CDR3 is 15 amino acids. V dropped 5 bases and J dropped 1 base, with 12 bases sitting between them. The germline V gene encodes CDR1 SGHVS and CDR2 FQNEAQ. The CDR3 sequence: CASSPRAESYNEQFF. The CDR3 DNA follows: TGTGCCAGCAGCCCCAGAGCGGAATCCTACAATGAGCAGTTCTTC. The entire variable domain, with the rest obtained from reference TRBV7-8 and TRBJ2-1, is as follows: GAGVSQSPRYKVAKRGQDVALRCDPISGHVSLFWYQQALGQGPEFLTYFQNEAQLDKSGLPSDRFFAERPEGSVSTLKIQRTQQEDSAVYLCASSPRAESYNEQFFGPGTRLTVL.

A few counts support this clone. This chain joins TRBV19 and TRBJ2-7; D gene unclear. The CDR3 is 19 amino acids. V was clipped by 3 bases and J by 0 bases, with 24 bases between them. Germline lookup yields CDR1 LNHDA and CDR2 SQIVND (reference sequence). In DNA, the CDR3 is TGTGCCAGTAGTATCAATTTGGGTTCGATACCCTCAGGCTCCTACGAGCAGTACTTC. It is translated as CASSINLGSIPSGSYEQYF.